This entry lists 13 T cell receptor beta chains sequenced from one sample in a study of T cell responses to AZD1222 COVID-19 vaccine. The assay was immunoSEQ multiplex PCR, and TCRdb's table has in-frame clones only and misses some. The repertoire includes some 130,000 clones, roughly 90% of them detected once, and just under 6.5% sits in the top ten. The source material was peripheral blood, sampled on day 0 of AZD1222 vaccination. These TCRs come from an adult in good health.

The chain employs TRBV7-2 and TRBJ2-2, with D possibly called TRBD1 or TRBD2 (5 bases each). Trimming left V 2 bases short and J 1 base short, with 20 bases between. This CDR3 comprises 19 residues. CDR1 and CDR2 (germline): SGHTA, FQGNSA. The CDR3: CASSLRGPGQPGNTGELFF. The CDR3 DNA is TGTGCCAGCAGCTTACGGGGCCCGGGTCAGCCCGGGAACACCGGGGAGCTGTTTTTT.

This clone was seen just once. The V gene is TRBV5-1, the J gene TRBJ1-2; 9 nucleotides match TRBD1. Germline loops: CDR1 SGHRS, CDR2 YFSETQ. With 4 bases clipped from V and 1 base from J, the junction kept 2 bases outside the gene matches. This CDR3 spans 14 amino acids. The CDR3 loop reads CASSPTGGNYGYTF. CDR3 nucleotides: TGCGCCAGCAGCCCGACAGGGGGTAACTATGGCTACACCTTC.

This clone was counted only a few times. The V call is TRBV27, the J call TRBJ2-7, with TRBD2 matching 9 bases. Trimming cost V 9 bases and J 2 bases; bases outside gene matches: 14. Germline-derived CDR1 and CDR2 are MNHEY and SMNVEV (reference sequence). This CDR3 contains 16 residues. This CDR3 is CASTPLASGETYEQYF. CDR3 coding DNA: TGTGCCAGTACTCCCCTGGCTAGCGGGGAAACCTACGAGCAGTACTTC.

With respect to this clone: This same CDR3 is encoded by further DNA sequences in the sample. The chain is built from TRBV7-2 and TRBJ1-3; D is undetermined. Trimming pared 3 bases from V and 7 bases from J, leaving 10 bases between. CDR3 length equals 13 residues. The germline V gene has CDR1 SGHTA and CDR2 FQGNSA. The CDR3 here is CASSFYSGNTIYF. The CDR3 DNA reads TGTGCCAGCAGCTTTTATAGCGGGAACACCATATATTTT.

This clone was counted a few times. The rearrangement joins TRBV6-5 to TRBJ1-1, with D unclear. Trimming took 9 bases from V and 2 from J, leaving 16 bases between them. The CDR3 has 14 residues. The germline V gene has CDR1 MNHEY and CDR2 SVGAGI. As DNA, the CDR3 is TGTGCCAGTTTCAATTGGCTCGAAAACACTGAAGCTTTCTTT. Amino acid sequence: CASFNWLENTEAFF.

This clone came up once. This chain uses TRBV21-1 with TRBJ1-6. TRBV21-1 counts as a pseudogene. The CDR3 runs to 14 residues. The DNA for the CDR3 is TGTGCCAGCAGCAAAGAAAGGGTTGGTTCACCCCTCCACTTT. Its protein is CASSKERVGSPLHF.

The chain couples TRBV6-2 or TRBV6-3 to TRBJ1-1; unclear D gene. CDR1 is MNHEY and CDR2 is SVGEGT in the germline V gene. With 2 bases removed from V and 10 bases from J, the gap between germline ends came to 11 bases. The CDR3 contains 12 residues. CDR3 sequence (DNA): TGTGCCAGCAGTTACGGAGGTTTAGGAGCTTTCTTT. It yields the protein CASSYGGLGAFF.

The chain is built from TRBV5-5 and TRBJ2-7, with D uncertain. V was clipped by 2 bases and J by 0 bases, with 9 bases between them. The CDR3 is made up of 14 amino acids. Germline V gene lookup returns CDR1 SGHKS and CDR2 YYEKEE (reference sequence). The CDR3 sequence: CASSFAADSYEQYF. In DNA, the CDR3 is TGTGCCAGCAGCTTTGCGGCAGACTCCTACGAGCAGTACTTC.

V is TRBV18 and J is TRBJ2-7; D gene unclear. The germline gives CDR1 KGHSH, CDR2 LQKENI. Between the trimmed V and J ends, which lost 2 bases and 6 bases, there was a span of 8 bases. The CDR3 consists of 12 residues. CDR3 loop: CASSPARREQYF. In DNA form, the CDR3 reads TGTGCCAGCTCACCAGCCAGGCGCGAGCAGTACTTC.

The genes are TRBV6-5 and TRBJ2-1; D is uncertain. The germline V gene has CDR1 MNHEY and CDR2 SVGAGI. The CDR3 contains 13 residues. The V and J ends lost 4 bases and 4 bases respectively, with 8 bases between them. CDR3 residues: CASSWTEYNEQFF. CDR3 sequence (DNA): TGTGCCAGCAGTTGGACGGAGTACAATGAGCAGTTCTTC.

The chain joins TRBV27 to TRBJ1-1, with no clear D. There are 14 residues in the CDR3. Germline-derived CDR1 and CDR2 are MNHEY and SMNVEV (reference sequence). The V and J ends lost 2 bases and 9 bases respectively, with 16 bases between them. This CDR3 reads CASSLGPPLGKAFF. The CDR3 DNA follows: TGTGCCAGCAGTTTAGGCCCGCCATTGGGCAAAGCTTTCTTT.

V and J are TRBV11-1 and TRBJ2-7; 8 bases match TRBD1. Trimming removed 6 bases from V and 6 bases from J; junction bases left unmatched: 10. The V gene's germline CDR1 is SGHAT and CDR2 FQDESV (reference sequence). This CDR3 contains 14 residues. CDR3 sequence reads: CASRRGQGYPEQYF. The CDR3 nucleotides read TGTGCCAGCAGACGTGGACAGGGTTACCCCGAGCAGTACTTC.

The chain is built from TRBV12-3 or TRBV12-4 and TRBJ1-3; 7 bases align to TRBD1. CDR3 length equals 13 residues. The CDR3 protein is CADQDRFGNTIYF. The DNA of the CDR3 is TGTGCTGACCAGGACAGGTTTGGAAACACCATATATTTT.